These 10 T cell receptor beta chains were sequenced from one sample in a study of monozygotic twins with inflammatory bowel disease. TCRdb reprocessed the 5' RACE reads, keeping one entry per CDR3 protein, no DNA. The sample has 150,000 to 200,000 distinct CDR3 sequences. Specimen: blood. The receptors stem from a human donor with ulcerative colitis or Crohn's disease, or a healthy co-twin of an affected twin (not recorded which).

The chain carries TRBV27 and TRBJ1-2; TCRdb selects TRBD1, and the lack of DNA leaves this call unchecked. This CDR3 region has 13 residues. Germline-derived CDR1 and CDR2 are MNHEY and SMNVEV (reference sequence). CDR3 in amino acids: CASSPNLQGEYTF.

The rearrangement uses TRBV19 and TRBJ1-3; TCRdb gives TRBD1 as the D gene, but with no DNA this cannot be confirmed. This CDR3 contains 17 residues. Germline-derived CDR1 and CDR2 are LNHDA and SQIVND (reference sequence). The CDR3 loop reads CASSVPQGEESGNTIYF.

CDR3 sequence reads: CSARSTLAPSYNEQFF. The chain has TRBV20-1 and TRBJ2-1; absent DNA, TCRdb's TRBD2 call cannot be checked. CDR3 length equals 16 residues. Germline CDR1 is DFQATT and CDR2 is SNEGSKA (reference sequence).

The J gene is TRBJ1-4, the V gene TRBV4-3. Germline-derived CDR1 and CDR2 are LGHNA and YSLEER. The CDR3 sequence is 16 residues long. The CDR3 is CASSQERDWANEKLFF.

J is TRBJ2-3 and V is TRBV7-6; checking the TCRdb D call of TRBD1 is not possible without DNA. The CDR3 has 16 residues. Germline CDR1 and CDR2: SGHVS and FNYEAQ. Here the CDR3 reads CASSLGAGGRADTQYF.

The chain carries TRBV20-1 and TRBJ1-1; the TRBD1 assignment by TCRdb is unverifiable without DNA. The CDR3 runs to 15 residues. The germline gives CDR1 DFQATT, CDR2 SNEGSKA (reference sequence). CDR3 amino acids: CSARFRGTGGTEAFF.

V and J are TRBV19 and TRBJ2-7; TCRdb designates TRBD2, a call that cannot be tested without DNA. CDR3 size: 13 residues. Germline V gene lookup returns CDR1 LNHDA and CDR2 SQIVND (reference sequence). The chain's CDR3 is CASSSGLHYEQYF.

The CDR3 loop reads CATTGYSYNEQFF. The chain employs TRBV25-1 and TRBJ2-1. Per the germline V gene, CDR1 is MGHDK and CDR2 is SYGVNS. The CDR3 runs 13 residues.

V and J are TRBV5-1 and TRBJ1-2; as DNA is missing, the TRBD1 call by TCRdb cannot be tested. The germline CDR1 and CDR2 sequences are SGHRS and YFSETQ. The CDR3 sequence is 15 residues long. Here the CDR3 reads CASSRRDRDFYGYTF.

V is TRBV7-2 and J is TRBJ2-3; without DNA, the TCRdb call of TRBD1 cannot be checked. The V gene's germline CDR1 is SGHTA and CDR2 FQGNSA. This CDR3 comprises 15 residues. The CDR3 is CASSFDGTSTDTQYF.